The sequence of this T cell receptor beta chain was determined in a study of cytomegalovirus exposure and HLA in healthy donors. Trimming shortened V by 0 bases and J by 7 bases, and 6 bases separated the two germline ends. This CDR3 comprises 12 residues. Germline-derived CDR1 and CDR2 are WNHNN and SYGVQD (reference sequence). Both 60 Vbeta primers and 13 Jbeta primers went into the PCR. Repertoires were generated with immunoSEQ multiplex PCR, while TCRdb's copy carries only in-frame clones and drops some. The table shows about 190,000 clones, with 70% to 75% occurring only once. The sequenced material came from PBMCs. This chain uses TRBV10-1 with TRBJ1-1; D is unclear. The TCR sequence derives from a man aged 25-40 years in good health and CMV-seropositive. CDR3 DNA sequence: TGCGCCAGCAGTGAGTCTGAGGTTGAAGCTTTCTTT. It encodes CASSESEVEAFF.